The TCR beta chain under discussion was sequenced for a study of blood T cell repertoires in COVID-19. Study information: Acute and convalescent COVID-19 specimens originated in the United States, Italy and Spain.

Germline V gene lookup returns CDR1 ENHRY and CDR2 SYGVKD. CDR3 size: 14 residues. The ends lost 6 bases at V and 6 bases at J; junction bases unmatched: 6. Generated by immunoSEQ multiplex PCR, the TCRdb table keeps only in-frame clones and is missing some. Counted here are about 160,000 clones, around 80% occurring once; the ten biggest clones make up less than 9.5%. The chain carries TRBV10-3 and TRBJ2-2; 8 bases fit TRBD1. Source material: peripheral blood. This receptor was taken from a man between 60 and 70 years old with acute or convalescent COVID-19. The CDR3 loop reads CAIRDREEPGELFF. CDR3 bases: TGTGCCATCAGGGACAGGGAAGAACCCGGGGAGCTGTTTTTT.